These T cell receptor beta chains were read from a single sample in a study of cytomegalovirus exposure and HLA in healthy donors. Some clones are missing from TCRdb's copy, which holds only in-frame ones; the method was immunoSEQ multiplex PCR. The sample contains around 120,000 clones, roughly 80% of which appear only once. The specimen sequenced was PBMCs. These receptors were obtained from a woman in her 40s in good health and CMV-seropositive. The CDR3 runs from the conserved cysteine through the conserved F or W. D genes are given only for firm matches. Some rows have no size entry. The others give once, few or many, or a class for an expanded clone.

V	size	J	D	CDR3	DNA
TRBV5-4	NA	TRBJ1-5	NA	CASSLTVDQPQHF	TGTGCCAGCAGTTTAACGGTGGATCAGCCCCAGCATTTT
TRBV5-1	NA	TRBJ1-2	TRBD1	CASSAGGHGYTF	TGCGCCAGCAGCGCAGGGGGCCATGGCTACACCTTC
TRBV19	few	TRBJ2-7	NA	CASSPTGEVSYEQYF	TGTGCCAGTAGTCCAACTGGGGAGGTCTCCTACGAGCAGTACTTC
TRBV6-5	NA	TRBJ2-5	TRBD2	CASRSSGLAVAQYF	TGTGCCAGCAGATCCTCCGGACTAGCGGTGGCCCAGTACTTC
TRBV7-9	NA	TRBJ2-7	NA	CASSSTRGEQYF	TGTGCCAGCAGCTCCACACGCGGAGAGCAGTACTTC
TRBV7-2	NA	TRBJ1-2	TRBD1	CASSPPTGAGYTF	TGTGCCAGCAGCCCACCGACAGGGGCAGGCTACACCTTC
TRBV19	NA	TRBJ1-6	NA	CASSIGRIRGNSPLHF	TGTGCCAGTAGTATAGGAAGGATTCGGGGAAATTCACCCCTCCACTTT
TRBV18	few	TRBJ2-3	NA	CASSPGITRGTDTQYF	TGTGCCAGCTCACCAGGTATTACTAGAGGCACAGATACGCAGTATTTT
TRBV9	NA	TRBJ2-7	TRBD2	CASSKTSGFYEQYF	TGTGCCAGCAGCAAGACTAGCGGTTTCTACGAGCAGTACTTC
TRBV18	NA	TRBJ2-2	NA	CASSPTTANTGELFF	TGTGCCAGCTCACCAACTACCGCGAACACCGGGGAGCTGTTTTTT
TRBV5-1	NA	TRBJ2-6	NA	CASSFDRDNSGANVLTF	TGCGCCAGCAGCTTTGACAGAGACAACTCTGGGGCCAACGTCCTGACTTTC
TRBV5-6	NA	TRBJ2-1	NA	CASSLDYRSYNEQFF	TGTGCCAGCAGCCTAGACTATCGATCCTACAATGAGCAGTTCTTC
TRBV6-1	NA	TRBJ1-2	NA	CASSEELGGIYGYTF	TGTGCCAGCAGTGAAGAATTAGGAGGAATCTATGGCTACACCTTC
TRBV25-1	NA	TRBJ2-2	NA	CASSESPGTSWGGELFF	TGTGCCAGCAGTGAATCCCCCGGGACATCTTGGGGCGGGGAGCTGTTTTTT
TRBV5-4	few	TRBJ2-7	NA	CASSLDGGGLYEQYF	TGTGCCAGCAGCTTGGATGGCGGGGGCCTCTACGAGCAGTACTTC
TRBV19	NA	TRBJ2-7	NA	CASSMSKSSYEQYF	TGTGCCAGTAGTATGTCTAAGAGCTCCTACGAGCAGTACTTC
TRBV5-1	once	TRBJ1-3	NA	CASSLAGTLSGNTIYF	TGCGCCAGCAGCTTGGCCGGGACACTCTCTGGAAACACCATATATTTT
TRBV7-6	NA	TRBJ2-7	TRBD1	CASSPTGQTYEQYF	TGTGCCAGCAGCCCCACGGGACAGACCTACGAGCAGTACTTC
TRBV6-9	NA	TRBJ1-5	TRBD1	CASSSFGQGSNQPQHF	TGTGCCAGCAGTTCATTCGGACAGGGAAGTAATCAGCCCCAGCATTTT
TRBV6-6	many	TRBJ1-2	TRBD1	CASSRMGQGGYTF	TGTGCCAGCAGCCGGATGGGACAGGGCGGCTACACCTTC
TRBV5-1	NA	TRBJ2-1	TRBD1	CASSLGGTGSSYNEQFF	TGCGCCAGCAGCTTGGGAGGGACAGGCAGCTCCTACAATGAGCAGTTCTTC
TRBV27	NA	TRBJ2-7	TRBD1	CASSRDRMLEQYF	TGTGCCAGCAGTCGGGACAGGATGCTCGAGCAGTACTTC
TRBV6-6	NA	TRBJ1-6	TRBD1	CASSYTGDSPLHF	TGTGCCAGCAGTTATACAGGGGATTCACCCCTCCACTTT
TRBV5-6	NA	TRBJ2-3	NA	CASGLISQADTQYF	TGTGCCAGCGGACTTATATCCCAGGCAGATACGCAGTATTTT
TRBV2	NA	TRBJ2-7	NA	CASSKDSSYEQYF	TGTGCCAGCAGCAAGGACAGCTCCTACGAGCAGTACTTC
TRBV5-1	few	TRBJ2-2	TRBD2	CASRTRPSGTGELFF	TGCGCCAGCAGAACCCGGCCTAGCGGCACCGGGGAGCTGTTTTTT
TRBV19	NA	TRBJ1-2	TRBD1	CASSVGTGGINNYGYTF	TGTGCCAGTAGTGTCGGGACAGGGGGGATAAACAACTATGGCTACACCTTC
TRBV14	NA	TRBJ2-6	TRBD1	CASSLEGPGQGASGANVLTF	TGTGCCAGCAGCCTCGAAGGCCCGGGACAGGGGGCTTCTGGGGCCAACGTCCTGACTTTC
TRBV5-8	few	TRBJ1-1	TRBD1	CASSLWQGAGEAFF	TGTGCCAGCAGCTTGTGGCAGGGGGCCGGTGAAGCTTTCTTT
TRBV4-1	NA	TRBJ2-7	TRBD1	CASSEGQGVSYEQYF	TGCGCCAGCAGCGAGGGACAGGGGGTCTCCTACGAGCAGTACTTC
TRBV6-5	NA	TRBJ2-7	TRBD2	CASTRTSGNYEQYF	TGTGCCAGCACCCGGACTAGCGGCAATTACGAGCAGTACTTC
TRBV14	NA	TRBJ1-1	NA	CASSPNQGTEAFF	TGTGCCAGCAGCCCCAACCAGGGTACTGAAGCTTTCTTT
TRBV6-1	NA	TRBJ1-2	NA	CASSVGDF	TGTGCCAGCAGTGTGGGAGACTTC
TRBV9	NA	TRBJ1-2	TRBD1	CASSLDRDRGQGYTF	TGTGCCAGCAGCCTGGACCGGGACAGGGGGCAAGGCTACACCTTC
TRBV10-3	NA	TRBJ1-2	NA	CAISESEAGYTF	TGTGCCATCAGTGAGTCTGAGGCTGGCTACACCTTC
TRBV19	NA	TRBJ1-2	NA	CASSEDSDLSPYGYTF	TGTGCCAGTAGTGAGGACAGCGATCTGTCCCCATATGGCTACACCTTC
TRBV7-2	NA	TRBJ2-3	TRBD2	CASSLSLAGGTDTQYF	TGTGCCAGCAGCTTAAGTCTAGCGGGAGGGACAGATACGCAGTATTTT
TRBV7-3	NA	TRBJ2-1	TRBD2	CASSPRLAPIGYNEQFF	TGTGCCAGCAGCCCCCGACTAGCGCCAATAGGATACAATGAGCAGTTCTTC
TRBV5-8	NA	TRBJ1-1	NA	CASRGDTEAFF	TGTGCCAGCAGAGGGGACACTGAAGCTTTCTTT
TRBV7-2	NA	TRBJ2-7	NA	CASSHRRAVYEQYF	TGTGCCAGCAGCCACCGGAGGGCAGTCTACGAGCAGTACTTC
TRBV9	NA	TRBJ1-6	NA	CASSVVADNNSPLHF	TGTGCCAGCAGCGTAGTGGCAGACAATAATTCACCCCTCCACTTT
TRBV2	NA	TRBJ1-4	TRBD1	CASSGQGAGKLFF	TGTGCCAGCAGCGGACAGGGGGCCGGGAAACTGTTTTTT
TRBV10-3	NA	TRBJ2-1	NA	CAIKGYNEQFF	TGTGCCATCAAGGGGTACAATGAGCAGTTCTTC
TRBV7-2	NA	TRBJ1-2	TRBD1	CASSLRQGADYGYTF	TGTGCCAGCAGCTTACGGCAGGGGGCGGACTATGGCTACACCTTC
TRBV2	few	TRBJ2-5	TRBD1	CASSYRGRETQYF	TGTGCCAGCAGCTACAGGGGGCGAGAGACCCAGTACTTC
TRBV4-1	NA	TRBJ1-3	TRBD1	CASSQPLQGSLRDTIYF	TGCGCCAGCAGCCAACCCCTACAGGGGAGTCTTCGAGACACCATATATTTT
TRBV11-2	NA	TRBJ2-1	NA	CASSLNSIGEQFF	TGTGCCAGCAGCTTAAACTCAATCGGTGAGCAGTTCTTC
TRBV4-1	NA	TRBJ2-3	TRBD1	CASSLRDRVTDTQYF	TGCGCCAGCAGCCTCCGGGACAGGGTAACAGATACGCAGTATTTT
TRBV7-3	NA	TRBJ2-3	TRBD2	CASSSQSGGVMDTQYF	TGTGCCAGCAGCTCACAAAGCGGGGGGGTAATGGATACGCAGTATTTT
TRBV11-1	NA	TRBJ1-1	TRBD1	CASSLDRIEAFF	TGTGCCAGCAGCCTGGACAGGATTGAAGCTTTCTTT
TRBV9	NA	TRBJ1-4	TRBD1	CASSGDRGRGPNEKLFF	TGTGCCAGCAGCGGGGACAGGGGTCGCGGCCCTAATGAAAAACTGTTTTTT
TRBV15	NA	TRBJ2-2	TRBD1	CATSRSGQGNTGELFF	TGTGCCACCAGCAGATCGGGACAGGGGAACACCGGGGAGCTGTTTTTT
TRBV15	NA	TRBJ2-7	NA	CATALELSYEQYF	TGTGCCACCGCTCTAGAACTATCCTACGAGCAGTACTTC
TRBV15	NA	TRBJ1-1	NA	CATSRSRRGRDTEAFF	TGTGCCACCAGCAGATCCCGACGGGGGAGGGACACTGAAGCTTTCTTT
TRBV5-1	NA	TRBJ1-1	NA	CASRPGQENTEAFF	TGCGCCAGCAGGCCTGGACAAGAGAACACTGAAGCTTTCTTT
TRBV5-1	few	TRBJ2-3	TRBD2	CASSPGSAGGTDTQYF	TGCGCCAGCAGCCCTGGGAGCGCGGGGGGAACGGATACGCAGTATTTT
TRBV10-3	NA	TRBJ2-3	TRBD2	CAISKRTSGGPSSTDTQYF	TGTGCCATCAGTAAGAGGACTAGCGGGGGGCCGTCTAGCACAGATACGCAGTATTTT